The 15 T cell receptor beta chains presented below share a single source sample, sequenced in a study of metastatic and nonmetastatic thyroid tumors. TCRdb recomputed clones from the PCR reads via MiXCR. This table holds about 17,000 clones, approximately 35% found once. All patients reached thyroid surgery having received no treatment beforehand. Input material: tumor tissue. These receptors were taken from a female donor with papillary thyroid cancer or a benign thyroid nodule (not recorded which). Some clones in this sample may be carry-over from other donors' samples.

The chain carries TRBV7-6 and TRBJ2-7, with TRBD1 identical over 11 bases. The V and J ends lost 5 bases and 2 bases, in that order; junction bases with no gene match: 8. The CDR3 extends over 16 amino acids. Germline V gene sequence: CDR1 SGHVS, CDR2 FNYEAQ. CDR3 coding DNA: TGTGCCAGCAGCCTCGCCGCGGGACAGGGGGCCTACGAGCAGTACTTC. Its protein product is CASSLAAGQGAYEQYF.

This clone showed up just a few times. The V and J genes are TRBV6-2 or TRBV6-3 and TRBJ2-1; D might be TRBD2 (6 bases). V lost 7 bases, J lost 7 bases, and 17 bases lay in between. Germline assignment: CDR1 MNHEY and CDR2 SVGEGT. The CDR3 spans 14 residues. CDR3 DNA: TGTGCCAGCACCCCTGCGGGGCCGTGGAATGAGCAGTTCTTC. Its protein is CASTPAGPWNEQFF.

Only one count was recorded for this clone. CDR3 nucleotide sequence: TGCGCCAGCAGGGCCCCCGGGGCAGATACGCAGTATTTT. Translation gives CASRAPGADTQYF. The V gene is TRBV4-1, the J gene TRBJ2-3; tentative D call: TRBD2 (5 bases). CDR3 size: 13 residues. Germline CDR1 MGHRA, CDR2 YSYEKL. Deletions cut 6 bases from V and 4 bases from J, with 11 bases between.

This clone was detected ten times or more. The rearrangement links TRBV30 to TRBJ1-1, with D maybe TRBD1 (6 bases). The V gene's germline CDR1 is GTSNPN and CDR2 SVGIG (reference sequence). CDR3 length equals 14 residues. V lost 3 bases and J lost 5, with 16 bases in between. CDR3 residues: CAWRKVGGETEAFF. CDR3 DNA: TGTGCCTGGAGGAAGGTGGGGGGCGAGACTGAAGCTTTCTTT.

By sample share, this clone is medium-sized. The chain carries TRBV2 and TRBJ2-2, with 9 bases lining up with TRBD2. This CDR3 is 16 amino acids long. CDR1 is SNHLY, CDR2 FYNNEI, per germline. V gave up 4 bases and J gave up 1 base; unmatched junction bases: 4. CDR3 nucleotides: TGTGCCAGCAGTGTCCCTAGCGGGAAGAACACCGGGGAGCTGTTTTTT. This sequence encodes CASSVPSGKNTGELFF.

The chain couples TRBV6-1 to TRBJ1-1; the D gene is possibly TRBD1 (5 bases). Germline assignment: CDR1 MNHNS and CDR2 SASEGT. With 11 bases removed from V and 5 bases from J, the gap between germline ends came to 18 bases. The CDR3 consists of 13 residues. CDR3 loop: CACNQREGTEAFF. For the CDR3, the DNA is TGTGCCTGCAACCAGCGAGAGGGGACTGAAGCTTTCTTT.

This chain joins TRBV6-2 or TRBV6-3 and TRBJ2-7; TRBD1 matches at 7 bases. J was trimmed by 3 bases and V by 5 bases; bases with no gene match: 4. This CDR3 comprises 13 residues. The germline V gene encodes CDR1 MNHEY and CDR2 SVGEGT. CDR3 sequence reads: CASSHGTVYEQYF. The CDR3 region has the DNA TGTGCCAGCAGTCACGGGACAGTCTACGAGCAGTACTTC.

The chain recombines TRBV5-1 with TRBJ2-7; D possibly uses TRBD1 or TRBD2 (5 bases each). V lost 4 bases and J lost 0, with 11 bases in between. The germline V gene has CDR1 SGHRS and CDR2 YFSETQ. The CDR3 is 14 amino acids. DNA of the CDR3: TGCGCCAGCAGCACGGGGCTGAGCTCCTACGAGCAGTACTTC. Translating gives CASSTGLSSYEQYF.

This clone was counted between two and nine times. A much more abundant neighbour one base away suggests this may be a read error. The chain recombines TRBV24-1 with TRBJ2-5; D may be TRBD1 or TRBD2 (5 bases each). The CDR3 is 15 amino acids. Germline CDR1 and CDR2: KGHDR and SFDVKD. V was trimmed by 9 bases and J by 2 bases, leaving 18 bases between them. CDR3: CATGGTNRGQETQYF. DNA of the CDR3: TGTGCCACCGGTGGGACCAATCGTGGACAAGAGACCCAGTACTTC.

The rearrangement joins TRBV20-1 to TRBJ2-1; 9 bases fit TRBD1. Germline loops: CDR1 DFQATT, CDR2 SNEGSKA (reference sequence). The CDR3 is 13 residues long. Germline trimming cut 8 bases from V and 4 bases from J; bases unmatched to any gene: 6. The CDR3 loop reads CSFRDREYNEQFF. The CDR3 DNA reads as TGCAGTTTCCGGGACAGGGAATACAATGAGCAGTTCTTC.

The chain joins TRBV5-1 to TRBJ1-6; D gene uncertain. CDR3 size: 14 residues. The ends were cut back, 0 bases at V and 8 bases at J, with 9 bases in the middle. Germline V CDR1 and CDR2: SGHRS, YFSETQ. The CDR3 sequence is CASSLARNDSPLHF. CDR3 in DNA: TGCGCCAGCAGCTTGGCCAGGAACGATTCACCCCTCCACTTT. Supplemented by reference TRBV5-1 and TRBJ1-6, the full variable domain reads KAGVTQTPRYLIKTRGQQVTLSCSPISGHRSVSWYQQTPGQGLQFLFEYFSETQRNKGNFPGRFSGRQFSNSRSEMNVSTLELGDSALYLCASSLARNDSPLHFGNGTRLTVT.

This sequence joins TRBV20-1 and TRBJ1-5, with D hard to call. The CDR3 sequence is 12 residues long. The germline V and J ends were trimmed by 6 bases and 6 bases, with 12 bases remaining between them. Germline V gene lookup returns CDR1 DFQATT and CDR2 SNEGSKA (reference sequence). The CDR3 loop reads CSAYRGGQPQHF. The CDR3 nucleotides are TGCAGTGCCTACCGGGGTGGTCAGCCCCAGCATTTT.

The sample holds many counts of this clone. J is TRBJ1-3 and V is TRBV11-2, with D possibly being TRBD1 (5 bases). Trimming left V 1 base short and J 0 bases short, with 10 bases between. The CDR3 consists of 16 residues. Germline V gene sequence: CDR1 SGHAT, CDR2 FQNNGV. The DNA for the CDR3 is TGTGCCAGCAGCTTAGTCGGGGGTCCCTCTGGAAACACCATATATTTT. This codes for CASSLVGGPSGNTIYF.

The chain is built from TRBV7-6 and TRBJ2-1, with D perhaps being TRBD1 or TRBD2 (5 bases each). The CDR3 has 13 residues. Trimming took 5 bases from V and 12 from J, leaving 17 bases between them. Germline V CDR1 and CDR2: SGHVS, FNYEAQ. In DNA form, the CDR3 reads TGTGCCAGCAGCGAGGACGTCCTTGGGGGGCAGTTCTTC. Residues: CASSEDVLGGQFF.

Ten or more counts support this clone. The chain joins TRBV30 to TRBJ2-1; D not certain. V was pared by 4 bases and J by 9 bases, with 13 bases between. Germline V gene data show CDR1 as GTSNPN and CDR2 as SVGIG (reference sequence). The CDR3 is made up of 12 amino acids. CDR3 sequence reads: CAWKGLVREQFF. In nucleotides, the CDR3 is TGTGCCTGGAAAGGGCTAGTTCGTGAGCAGTTCTTC.